The 20 T cell receptor beta chains below come from one sample, sequenced in a study of regulatory T cells in long-lasting Graves disease. Library construction for TCR beta used iRepertoire HTBI primers and Arm-PCR of CDR3 regions. One entry per CDR3 protein, called by TCRdb with MiXCR from the multiplex PCR reads. The sample carries 450,000 or so distinct CDR3 sequences, approximately 23% recorded once. As for time point: persistent/refractory GD, antithyroid drugs over 5 years with positive TRAb. From RNA extracted from PBMCs, the TCR library was made. The sequencing here drew on peripheral blood mononuclear cells (PBMCs), taken when the disease was refractory, from a patient treated with antithyroid drugs. All receptors derive from a female donor with Graves disease.

This clonotype turned up a few times. V and J are TRBV6-1 and TRBJ1-1; a possible D gene is TRBD1 (5 bases). Trimming removed 6 bases at V and 5 bases at J, with 16 bases between. CDR3 length: 14 residues. The V gene's germline CDR1 is MNHNS and CDR2 SASEGT. The DNA for the CDR3 is TGTGCCAGCAGCTTCCGGGGCCCCCAGACTGAAGCTTTCTTT. It yields the protein CASSFRGPQTEAFF.

The chain is built from TRBV19 and TRBJ1-2, with TRBD1 identical over 8 bases. The germline V gene encodes CDR1 LNHDA and CDR2 SQIVND (reference sequence). CDR3 length: 13 amino acids. Losses at the gene ends were 6 bases for V and 7 bases for J; bases not matched to a gene: 7. The chain's CDR3 is CASSARGPSGYTF. In nucleotides, the CDR3 is TGTGCCAGTAGCGCCAGGGGGCCGAGTGGCTACACCTTC.

A few counts support this clonotype. The CDR3 loop is CASSSPPAVNSNQPQHF. In DNA form, the CDR3 reads TGTGCCAGCAGTTCACCCCCGGCAGTGAATAGCAATCAGCCCCAGCATTTT. The chain has TRBV28 and TRBJ1-5; D unresolved. The CDR3 extends over 17 amino acids. CDR1 and CDR2 (germline): MDHEN, SYDVKM. Trimming removed 4 bases from V and 0 bases from J, with 16 bases in between.

This clonotype has a count of ten or more. This chain connects TRBV28 to TRBJ2-5; tentatively, D is TRBD1 (7 bases). Germline V CDR1 and CDR2: MDHEN, SYDVKM. Trimming cost V 5 bases and J 1 base, with 14 bases left between them. CDR3 size: 15 residues. CDR3 DNA: TGTGCCAGCAGTCCGCGGGGACAGCTCCAAGAGACCCAGTACTTC. Translation gives CASSPRGQLQETQYF.

In its sample, this clonotype was seen a few times. V is TRBV27 and J is TRBJ2-2; a possible D gene is TRBD1 (5 bases). The CDR3 is made up of 14 amino acids. Between the trimmed V and J ends, which lost 8 bases and 0 bases, there was a span of 10 bases. Germline lookup yields CDR1 MNHEY and CDR2 SMNVEV (reference sequence). The CDR3 DNA follows: TGTGCCAGCCTGAGGACACCGAACACCGGGGAGCTGTTTTTT. Protein sequence: CASLRTPNTGELFF.

This clonotype was found many times. The rearrangement links TRBV6-1 to TRBJ2-7; D might be TRBD1 (5 bases). Germline values: CDR1 MNHNS, CDR2 SASEGT. The V gene lost 7 bases and the J gene lost 2 bases, with 15 bases spanning the gap. The CDR3 runs 14 residues. CDR3 sequence: CASKAGLGPYEQYF. CDR3 DNA sequence: TGTGCCAGCAAAGCCGGGCTGGGGCCCTACGAGCAGTACTTC.

This clonotype was counted ten times or more. V gene TRBV12-3 or TRBV12-4 combines with J gene TRBJ2-7; 7 positions match TRBD1. The CDR3 runs to 12 residues. Trimming at V came to 5 bases and at J to 7 bases, leaving 5 bases not matched to a gene. CDR3 nucleotides: TGTGCCAGCAGTCGATCGGACAGGGAGCAGTACTTC. Amino acid sequence: CASSRSDREQYF.

This clonotype was seen many times. This chain uses TRBV27 with TRBJ1-1; weak D call: TRBD1 (6 bases). The CDR3 extends over 15 amino acids. Germline V lookup: CDR1 MNHEY, CDR2 SMNVEV (reference sequence). Trimming cost V 8 bases and J 5 bases, with 21 bases left between them. The CDR3 loop reads CASATNRAGRTEAFF. The CDR3, as DNA: TGTGCCAGCGCCACGAACAGGGCCGGACGGACTGAAGCTTTCTTT.

This clonotype has at least ten counts. The rearrangement uses TRBV28 and TRBJ1-1; D uncertain. CDR1 and CDR2 (germline): MDHEN, SYDVKM. CDR3 length: 14 residues. Trimming took off 2 bases at V and 5 bases at J, with 12 bases between the two ends. The CDR3 spells CASSLESRVTEAFF. The DNA of the CDR3 is TGTGCCAGCAGTTTAGAAAGTAGGGTAACTGAAGCTTTCTTT.

The V and J genes are TRBV11-3 and TRBJ2-2; D is unclear. This CDR3 contains 16 residues. Germline V gene sequence: CDR1 SGHNT, CDR2 YENEEA. The V and J ends lost 1 base and 0 bases respectively, with 9 bases between them. The CDR3 is CASSLGVLANTGELFF. The DNA of the CDR3 is TGTGCCAGCAGCTTAGGAGTACTCGCGAACACCGGGGAGCTGTTTTTT.

V is TRBV29-1 and J is TRBJ1-2; D is uncertain. Germline CDR1 SQVTM, CDR2 ANQGSEA. Trimming pared 0 bases from V and 5 bases from J, leaving 7 bases between. This CDR3 comprises 12 residues. CDR3 DNA sequence: TGCAGCGTTGAAGAAGCCAGATATGGCTACACCTTC. Protein sequence: CSVEEARYGYTF. Full variable domain (outside the CDR3, taken from reference TRBV29-1 and TRBJ1-2): SAVISQKPSRDICQRGTSLTIQCQVDSQVTMMFWYRQQPGQSLTLIATANQGSEATYESGFVIDKFPISRPNLTFSTLTVSNMSPEDSSIYLCSVEEARYGYTFGSGTRLTVV.

The chain is built from TRBV5-1 and TRBJ2-4; 9 bases align to TRBD1. The CDR3 consists of 16 residues. Trimming cost V 4 bases and J 0 bases; bases outside gene matches: 5. The germline gives CDR1 SGHRS, CDR2 YFSETQ. The CDR3 protein is CASSQGQGSAKNIQYF. In nucleotides, the CDR3 is TGCGCCAGCAGCCAGGGACAGGGATCAGCCAAAAACATTCAGTACTTC.

This clonotype was seen at least ten times. The gene calls are TRBV20-1 and TRBJ1-2; D ambiguous. The CDR3 extends over 11 amino acids. V lost 3 bases to trimming and J lost 11 bases, with 13 bases between them. Per the germline V gene, CDR1 is DFQATT and CDR2 is SNEGSKA (reference sequence). The CDR3 DNA follows: TGCAGTGCTAGTCTAGAATGGGGTTACACCTTC. This gives the protein CSASLEWGYTF.

This clonotype has only a few counts. The genes are TRBV5-1 and TRBJ1-5; possible D gene TRBD1, 5 bases. Trimming cost V 0 bases and J 7 bases, with 17 bases left between them. The CDR3 runs to 16 residues. Germline CDR1 is SGHRS and CDR2 is YFSETQ. DNA for the CDR3: TGCGCCAGCAGCTTGGACCCCCTCGGGGCGGAACAGCCCCAGCATTTT. It yields the protein CASSLDPLGAEQPQHF.

This clonotype appeared many times. The chain is built from TRBV11-1 and TRBJ2-7, with D perhaps matching TRBD1 (6 bases). Germline V CDR1 and CDR2: SGHAT, FQDESV (reference sequence). The V gene lost 2 bases and the J gene lost 5 bases, with 10 bases spanning the gap. This CDR3 has 13 amino acids. CDR3 bases: TGTGCCAGCAGCTTAATTGGGGGCAACGAGCAGTACTTC. Protein sequence: CASSLIGGNEQYF.

This clonotype has more than one count but fewer than ten. V is TRBV7-9 and J is TRBJ2-2; perhaps TRBD1 as D (5 bases). Germline CDR1 reads SEHNR; CDR2 reads FQNEAQ (reference sequence). The V gene lost 5 bases and the J gene lost 0 bases, with 13 bases spanning the gap. There are 16 residues in the CDR3. The CDR3 is CASSKPGFSNTGELFF. Written as DNA, the CDR3 is TGTGCCAGCAGCAAGCCAGGGTTCTCGAACACCGGGGAGCTGTTTTTT.

The chain uses TRBV11-2 and TRBJ1-4; the D gene is possibly TRBD1 (6 bases). V was cut by 5 bases and J by 3 bases, with 16 bases left in between. The CDR3 totals 16 residues. Germline values: CDR1 SGHAT, CDR2 FQNNGV. CDR3: CASSPLRGHSNEKLFF. CDR3 bases: TGTGCCAGCAGCCCGCTCCGGGGACACTCTAATGAAAAACTGTTTTTT. The variable domain in full, with the rest retrieved from reference TRBV11-2 and TRBJ1-4, is EAGVAQSPRYKIIEKRQSVAFWCNPISGHATLYWYQQILGQGPKLLIQFQNNGVVDDSQLPKDRFSAERLKGVDSTLKIQPAKLEDSAVYLCASSPLRGHSNEKLFFGSGTQLSVL.

The V call is TRBV7-9, the J call TRBJ2-1, with 9 bases fitting TRBD2. J gave up 8 bases and V 3 bases, and 5 bases lay outside the gene matches. The CDR3 runs to 14 residues. Per germline, CDR1 SEHNR and CDR2 FQNEAQ (reference sequence). The CDR3: CASSLGLALHEQFF. CDR3 DNA sequence: TGTGCCAGCAGCTTGGGACTAGCTTTACATGAGCAGTTCTTC.

This clonotype was picked up many times. This sequence joins TRBV12-3 or TRBV12-4 and TRBJ2-2; D is perhaps TRBD2 (5 bases). The CDR3 consists of 16 residues. The germline V and J ends were trimmed by 1 base and 4 bases, with 13 bases remaining between them. Written as DNA, the CDR3 is TGTGCCAGCAGTTTAGATAGCGTCTTTAGCACCGGGGAGCTGTTTTTT. It translates to CASSLDSVFSTGELFF.

The sample holds many counts of this clonotype. The chain couples TRBV28 to TRBJ2-5; 10 bases align to TRBD1. The CDR3 is 16 residues long. V lost 7 bases to trimming and J lost 1 base; unmatched junction nucleotides: 9. CDR1 and CDR2 (germline): MDHEN, SYDVKM. This chain's CDR3 is CASTSSGQGTQETQYF. The CDR3 DNA reads as TGTGCCAGCACTTCCTCGGGACAGGGGACCCAAGAGACCCAGTACTTC. The full variable domain, its missing parts supplied by reference TRBV28 and TRBJ2-5, is DVKVTQSSRYLVKRTGEKVFLECVQDMDHENMFWYRQDPGLGLRLIYFSYDVKMKEKGDIPEGYSVSREKKERFSLILESASTNQTSMYLCASTSSGQGTQETQYFGPGTRLLVL.